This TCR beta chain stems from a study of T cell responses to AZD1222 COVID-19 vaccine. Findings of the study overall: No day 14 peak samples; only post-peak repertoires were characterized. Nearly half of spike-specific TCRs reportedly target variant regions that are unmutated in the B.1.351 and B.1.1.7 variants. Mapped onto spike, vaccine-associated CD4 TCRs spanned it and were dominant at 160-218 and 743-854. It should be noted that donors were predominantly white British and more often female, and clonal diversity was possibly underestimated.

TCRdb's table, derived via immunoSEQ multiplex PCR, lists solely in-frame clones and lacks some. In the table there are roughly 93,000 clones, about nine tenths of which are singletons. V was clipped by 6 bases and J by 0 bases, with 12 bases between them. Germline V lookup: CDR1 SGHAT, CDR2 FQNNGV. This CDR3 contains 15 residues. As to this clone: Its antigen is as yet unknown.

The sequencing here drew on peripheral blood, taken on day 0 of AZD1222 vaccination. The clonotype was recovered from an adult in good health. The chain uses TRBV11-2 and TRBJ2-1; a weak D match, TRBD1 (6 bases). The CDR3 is CASSSTGSSYNEQFF. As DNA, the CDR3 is TGTGCCAGCAGTTCCACAGGGTCCTCCTACAATGAGCAGTTCTTC.